The 15 T cell receptor beta chains below were found in one sample sequenced in a study of CD8 T cells in Susac syndrome. RNA totalling about 0.45 to 1 ug underwent reverse transcription with random hexamers. A single record per CDR3 protein comes from TCRdb applying MiXCR to the immunoSEQ multiplex PCR reads. The sample gives about 200,000 distinct CDR3 sequences, approximately 93% of which show up once; 0.1% is in the top ten. The sample comprised CD4+ T cells from PBMCs. These receptors originate from a human donor in good health.

The CDR3 bases are TGCAGTGCTAGGAGGGATTTTCGATCAGATACGCAGTATTTT. This encodes CSARRDFRSDTQYF. The rearrangement uses TRBV20-1 and TRBJ2-3; maybe TRBD2 (5 bases). Germline assignment: CDR1 DFQATT and CDR2 SNEGSKA (reference sequence). The CDR3 sequence is 14 residues long. The V and J ends lost 3 bases and 4 bases respectively, with 14 bases between them.

The V gene is TRBV10-3, the J gene TRBJ2-3; D gene uncertain. The CDR3 runs to 15 residues. Trimming took 0 bases from V and 11 from J, leaving 18 bases between them. Looked up from germline, CDR1 is ENHRY and CDR2 is SYGVKD. This chain's CDR3 is CAISESGLIQVMQYF. The CDR3 DNA reads TGTGCCATCAGTGAGTCAGGGCTGATTCAAGTGATGCAGTATTTT.

Notes on this clonotype: At one end the junction does not follow the germline gene, possibly because of a read error. The chain uses TRBV7-9 and TRBJ2-3, with D perhaps assigned TRBD1 or TRBD2 (5 bases each). This CDR3 region has 12 residues. In germline, CDR1 is SEHNR, CDR2 FQNEAQ (reference sequence). The CDR3 here is CASSLDWGPYDF. The DNA for the CDR3 is TGTGCCAGCAGCTTAGATTGGGGACCCTACGATTTT.

V is TRBV20-1 and J is TRBJ2-1; TRBD2 is a possible D gene (5 bases). CDR3 length: 12 residues. Looked up from germline, CDR1 is DFQATT and CDR2 is SNEGSKA (reference sequence). V was cut by 6 bases and J by 8 bases, with 14 bases left in between. The CDR3 DNA sequence: TGCAGTGCCCAAGGGAGCCGGGATGAGCAGTTCTTC. Amino acid sequence: CSAQGSRDEQFF.

The CDR3 DNA is TGTGCCACCAGGGAGCCTGGAAACACCATATATTTT. It specifies CATREPGNTIYF. This chain joins TRBV6-6 and TRBJ1-3; tentatively, D is TRBD1 (5 bases). V was shortened by 10 bases and J by 2 bases, with 9 bases between the two germline ends. This CDR3 is 12 amino acids long. The germline gives CDR1 MNHNY, CDR2 SVGAGI (reference sequence).

The gene calls are TRBV2 and TRBJ2-2; the D call may be TRBD1 or TRBD2 (5 bases each). There are 14 residues in the CDR3. Trimming left V 6 bases short and J 3 bases short, with 11 bases between. Germline lookup yields CDR1 SNHLY and CDR2 FYNNEI. CDR3 sequence: CASRTRGDTGELFF. The CDR3 bases are TGTGCCAGCAGGACCAGAGGGGACACCGGGGAGCTGTTTTTT.

V gene TRBV29-1 combines with J gene TRBJ2-2; possibly TRBD1 or TRBD2 for D (5 bases each). Per the germline V gene, CDR1 is SQVTM and CDR2 is ANQGSEA. The V end lost 5 bases, the J end lost 4 bases, and 20 bases lay between the germline ends. The CDR3 is made up of 16 amino acids. The CDR3 sequence: CSVSRRRGSGTGELFF. CDR3 DNA: TGCAGCGTTTCCCGCAGAAGGGGCAGCGGCACCGGGGAGCTGTTTTTT.

This clonotype was seen once. V is TRBV7-9 and J is TRBJ2-4, with D unclear. This CDR3 region has 16 residues. Per the germline V gene, CDR1 is SEHNR and CDR2 is FQNEAQ (reference sequence). V was pared by 2 bases and J by 0 bases, with 11 bases between. CDR3 sequence reads: CASSLHMRLAKNIQYF. Written as DNA, the CDR3 is TGTGCCAGCAGCTTACATATGAGGCTAGCCAAAAACATTCAGTACTTC.

This chain links TRBV9 with TRBJ1-3; 8 bases agree with TRBD1. Germline V gives CDR1 SGDLS, CDR2 YYNGEE. There are 15 residues in the CDR3. V shed 2 bases, J shed 4 bases, and the junction held 5 bases outside the gene matches. The CDR3 is CASSVGTGEGNTIYF. CDR3 sequence (DNA): TGTGCCAGCAGCGTCGGGACAGGAGAAGGAAACACCATATATTTT.

The V and J genes are TRBV5-8 and TRBJ2-3; D is uncertain. V shed 0 bases and J shed 6 bases, with 8 bases lying between them. CDR3 size: 13 residues. Germline CDR1 and CDR2: SGHTS and YDEGEE. CDR3 in DNA: TGTGCCAGCAGCTTGGCGTCCGGGGATACGCAGTATTTT. Amino acids: CASSLASGDTQYF.

This chain joins TRBV14 and TRBJ2-5, with no clear D. Trimming stripped 0 bases from V and 5 bases from J, with 10 bases between. The CDR3 is made up of 14 amino acids. Germline-derived CDR1 and CDR2 are SGHDN and FVKESK. The CDR3 DNA is TGTGCCAGCAGCCAAGATGGCTTCTCCGAGACCCAGTACTTC. Its protein product is CASSQDGFSETQYF.

The chain combines TRBV7-2 with TRBJ2-3; the match to TRBD1 covers 8 bases. This CDR3 contains 16 residues. The germline gives CDR1 SGHTA, CDR2 FQGNSA. The V segment lost 4 bases and the J segment 2 bases; nucleotides outside the gene matches: 8. As DNA, the CDR3 is TGTGCCAGCAGCTCCCAGGGGGCCAAAAACACAGATACGCAGTATTTT. Translated, it gives CASSSQGAKNTDTQYF.

The chain joins TRBV5-1 to TRBJ2-7, with D tentatively TRBD2 (7 bases). The CDR3 contains 17 residues. V dropped 1 base and J dropped 1 base, with 18 bases sitting between them. Germline lookup yields CDR1 SGHRS and CDR2 YFSETQ. CDR3 in DNA: TGCGCCAGCAGCTTGAACGGCGGGGGCCTTAGATCCTACGAGCAGTACTTC. Translating gives CASSLNGGGLRSYEQYF. Combining the CDR3 with reference TRBV5-1 and TRBJ2-7 gives the whole variable domain KAGVTQTPRYLIKTRGQQVTLSCSPISGHRSVSWYQQTPGQGLQFLFEYFSETQRNKGNFPGRFSGRQFSNSRSEMNVSTLELGDSALYLCASSLNGGGLRSYEQYFGPGTRLTVT.

The CDR3 region is CASSQLYRGPYTEAFF. CDR3 nucleotide sequence: TGCGCCAGCAGCCAACTCTACAGGGGGCCATACACTGAAGCTTTCTTT. The chain employs TRBV4-1 and TRBJ1-1; 9 bases match TRBD1. This CDR3 is 16 amino acids long. Germline trimming cut 2 bases from V and 3 bases from J; bases unmatched to any gene: 7. Looked up from germline, CDR1 is MGHRA and CDR2 is YSYEKL.

The chain's CDR3 is CASSPVAGSGLQETQYF. The CDR3 DNA reads as TGTGCCAGCAGCCCAGTGGCCGGATCGGGACTTCAAGAGACCCAGTACTTC. The rearrangement joins TRBV6-1 to TRBJ2-5, with D possibly being TRBD2 (6 bases). Trimming stripped 6 bases from V and 2 bases from J, with 22 bases between. The CDR3 runs to 17 residues. Germline-derived CDR1 and CDR2 are MNHNS and SASEGT.